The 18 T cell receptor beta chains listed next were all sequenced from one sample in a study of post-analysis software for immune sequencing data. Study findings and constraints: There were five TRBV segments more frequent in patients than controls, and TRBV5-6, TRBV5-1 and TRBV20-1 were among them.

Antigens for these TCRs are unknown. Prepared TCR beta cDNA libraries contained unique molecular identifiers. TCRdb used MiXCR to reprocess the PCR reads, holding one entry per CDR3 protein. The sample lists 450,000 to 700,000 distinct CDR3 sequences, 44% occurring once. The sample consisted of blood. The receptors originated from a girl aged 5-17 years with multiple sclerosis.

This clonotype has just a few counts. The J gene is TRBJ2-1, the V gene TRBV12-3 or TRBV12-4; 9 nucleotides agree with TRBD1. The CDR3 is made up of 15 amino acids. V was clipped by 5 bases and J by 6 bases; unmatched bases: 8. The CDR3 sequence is CASSPGTGLGNEQFF. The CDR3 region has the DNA TGTGCCAGCAGTCCCGGGACAGGGCTGGGCAATGAGCAGTTCTTC.

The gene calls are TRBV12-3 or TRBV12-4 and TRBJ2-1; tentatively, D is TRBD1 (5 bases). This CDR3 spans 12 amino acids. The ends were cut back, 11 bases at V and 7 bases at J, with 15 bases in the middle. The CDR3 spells CALRAALNEQFF. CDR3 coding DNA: TGTGCCCTCAGGGCAGCCTTGAATGAGCAGTTCTTC.

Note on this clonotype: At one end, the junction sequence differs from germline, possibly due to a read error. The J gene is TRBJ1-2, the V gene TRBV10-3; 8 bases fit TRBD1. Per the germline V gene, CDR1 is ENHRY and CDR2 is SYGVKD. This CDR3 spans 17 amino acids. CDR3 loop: CAISESLPGQANYSYTF. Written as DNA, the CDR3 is TGCGCCATCAGTGAGTCGTTACCGGGACAGGCAAACTATAGCTACACCTTC.

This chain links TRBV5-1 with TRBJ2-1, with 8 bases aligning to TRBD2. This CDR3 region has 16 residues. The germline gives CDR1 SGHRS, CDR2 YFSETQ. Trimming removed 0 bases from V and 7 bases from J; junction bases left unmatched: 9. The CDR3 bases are TGCGCCAGCAGCTTGGCTGCGGGAGGTGTGGGGAATGAGCAGTTCTTC. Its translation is CASSLAAGGVGNEQFF.

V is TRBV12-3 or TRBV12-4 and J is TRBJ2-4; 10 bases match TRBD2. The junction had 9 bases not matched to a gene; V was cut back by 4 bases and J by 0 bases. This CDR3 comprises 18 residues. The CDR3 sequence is CASSSIHTSGIAKNIQYF. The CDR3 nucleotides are TGTGCCAGCAGTTCCATCCACACTAGCGGGATAGCCAAAAACATTCAGTACTTC.

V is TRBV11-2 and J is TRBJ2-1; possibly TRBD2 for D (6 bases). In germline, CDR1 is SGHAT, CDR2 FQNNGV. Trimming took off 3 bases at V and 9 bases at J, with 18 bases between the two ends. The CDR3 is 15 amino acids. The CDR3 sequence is CASSLDLTSKGEQFF. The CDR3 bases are TGTGCCAGCAGCTTGGATCTCACTAGCAAGGGTGAGCAGTTCTTC.

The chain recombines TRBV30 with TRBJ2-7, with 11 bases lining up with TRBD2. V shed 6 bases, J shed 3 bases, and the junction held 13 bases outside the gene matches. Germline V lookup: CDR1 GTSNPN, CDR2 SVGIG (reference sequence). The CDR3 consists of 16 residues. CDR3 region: CACKPGVAGGSYEQYF. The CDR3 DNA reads TGTGCCTGCAAGCCGGGTGTAGCGGGAGGGAGCTACGAGCAGTACTTC. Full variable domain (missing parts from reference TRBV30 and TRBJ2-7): SQTIHQWPATLVQPVGSPLSLECTVEGTSNPNLYWYRQAAGRGLQLLFYSVGIGQISSEVPQNLSASRPQDRQFILSSKKLLLSDSGFYLCACKPGVAGGSYEQYFGPGTRLTVT.

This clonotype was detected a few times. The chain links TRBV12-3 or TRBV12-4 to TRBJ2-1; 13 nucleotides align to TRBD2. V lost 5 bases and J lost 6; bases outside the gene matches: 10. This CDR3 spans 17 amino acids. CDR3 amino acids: CASSHIGTSGRANEQFF. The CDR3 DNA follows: TGTGCCAGCAGTCACATCGGCACTAGCGGGAGGGCCAATGAGCAGTTCTTC.

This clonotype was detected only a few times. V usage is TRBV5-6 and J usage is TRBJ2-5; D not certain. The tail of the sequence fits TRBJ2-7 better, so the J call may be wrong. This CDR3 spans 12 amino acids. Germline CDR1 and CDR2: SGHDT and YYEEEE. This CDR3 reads CASSLAPHEQYF. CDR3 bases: TGTGCCAGCAGCTTGGCGCCCCACGAGCAGTACTTC.

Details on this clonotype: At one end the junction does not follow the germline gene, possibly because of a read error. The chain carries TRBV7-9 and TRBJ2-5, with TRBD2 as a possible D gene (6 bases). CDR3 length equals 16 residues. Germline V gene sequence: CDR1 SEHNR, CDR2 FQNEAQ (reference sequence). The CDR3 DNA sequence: TGTGCCAGCAGTTTAGTCTCCGGACTATCCCAAGAGACCCAGTACTTC. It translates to CASSLVSGLSQETQYF.

For the CDR3, the DNA is TGCGCCAGCAGCTCCGAGGGGTCCCAGTACTTC. It specifies CASSSEGSQYF. The chain uses TRBV5-1 and TRBJ2-4; D may correspond to TRBD1 or TRBD2 (5 bases each). The CDR3 extends over 11 amino acids. Germline values: CDR1 SGHRS, CDR2 YFSETQ. Trimming shortened V by 3 bases and J by 13 bases, and 11 bases separated the two germline ends.

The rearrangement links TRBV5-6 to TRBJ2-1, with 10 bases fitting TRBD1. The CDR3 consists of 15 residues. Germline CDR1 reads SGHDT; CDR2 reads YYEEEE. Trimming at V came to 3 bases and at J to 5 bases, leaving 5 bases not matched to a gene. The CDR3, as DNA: TGTGCCAGCAGCTCACCCGGGACAGGGGACAATGAGCAGTTCTTC. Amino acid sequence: CASSSPGTGDNEQFF.

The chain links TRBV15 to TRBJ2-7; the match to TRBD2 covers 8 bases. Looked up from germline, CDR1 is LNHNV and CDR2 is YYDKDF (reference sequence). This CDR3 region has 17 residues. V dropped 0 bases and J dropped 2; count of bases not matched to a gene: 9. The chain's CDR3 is CATSRDRGGANTYEQYF. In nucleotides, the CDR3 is TGTGCCACCAGCAGAGATCGGGGGGGGGCCAATACCTACGAGCAGTACTTC.

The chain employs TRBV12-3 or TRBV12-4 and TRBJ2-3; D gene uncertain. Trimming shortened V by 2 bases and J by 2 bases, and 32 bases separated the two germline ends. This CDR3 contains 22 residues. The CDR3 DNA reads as TGTGCCAGCAGTTTATTGCTACCACCCGATACCAGTCCAAGTAGAAACACAGATACGCAGTATTTT. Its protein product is CASSLLLPPDTSPSRNTDTQYF.

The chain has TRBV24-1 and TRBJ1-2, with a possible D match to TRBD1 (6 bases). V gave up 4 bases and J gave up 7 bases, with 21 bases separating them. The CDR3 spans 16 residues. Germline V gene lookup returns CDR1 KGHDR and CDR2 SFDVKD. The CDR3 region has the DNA TGTGCCACCAGTGAAGAGCAGGGAGGGGGACTAAGTGGCTACACCTTC. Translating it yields CATSEEQGGGLSGYTF.

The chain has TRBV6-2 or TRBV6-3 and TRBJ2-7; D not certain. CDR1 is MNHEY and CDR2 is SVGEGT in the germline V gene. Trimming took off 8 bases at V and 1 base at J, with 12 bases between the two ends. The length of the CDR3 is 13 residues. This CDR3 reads CASSTAASYEQYF. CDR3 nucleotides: TGTGCCAGCTCGACGGCAGCGTCCTACGAGCAGTACTTC.

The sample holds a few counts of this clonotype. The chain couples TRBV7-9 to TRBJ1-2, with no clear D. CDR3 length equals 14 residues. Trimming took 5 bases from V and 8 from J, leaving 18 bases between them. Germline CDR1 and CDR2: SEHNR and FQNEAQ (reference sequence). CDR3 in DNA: TGTGCCAGCAGCCCATCCGGACGGGTGGGAGGCTACACCTTC. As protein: CASSPSGRVGGYTF.

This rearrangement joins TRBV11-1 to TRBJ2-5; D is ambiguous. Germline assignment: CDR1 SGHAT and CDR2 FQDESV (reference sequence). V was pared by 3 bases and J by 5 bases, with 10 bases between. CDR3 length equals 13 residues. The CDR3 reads CASSLGPSETQYF. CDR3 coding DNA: TGTGCCAGCAGCTTGGGCCCCTCGGAGACCCAGTACTTC.